The entry that follows covers one TCR beta chain sequence. This clone was picked up one time. The target of this receptor is not known. It has no much larger one-base neighbor in the sample; base qualities were not kept. CDR1 and CDR2, per the germline V gene, are SGDLS and YYNGEE. From the cysteine through the phenylalanine, the CDR3 covers 19 amino acids. Only CDR3 DNA is held: 57 bases, read in frame from base 1. V has 0 bases trimmed and J has 2 bases trimmed; junction bases matching no gene number 10. Libraries were constructed by the immunoSEQ multiplex PCR assay. Per the source publication's procedure: A statistical classification framework was built for diagnosing cytomegalovirus status from the catalog of TCR beta chain sequences. The source is immuneACCESS, and TCRdb retained only in-frame sequences with V and J called. Part of the clones is not carried over; for the studies checked, unresolved V genes explain less than half of this, and the remainder is unexplained. D and trimming come from the DNA, and the V and J calls and clone size come from that table. The sample contains around 150,000 clones, about 80% of them found a single time. The ten largest account for 25% to 30% of the sample.

These data come from a study of cytomegalovirus exposure and HLA in healthy donors (TCRdb year 2017). Background for the entire study: A later analysis indicated that the 120 validation repertoires were generated on the platform also employed for the 700 or so repertoires of the first cohort. The study was designed to test whether signatures of past pathogen exposure could be identified by cataloging public T cell receptors. In addition to the first cohort of about 650 subjects, a separate validation cohort of 100 to 150 different subjects was used. To predict cytomegalovirus infection status, the study brought together high-throughput TCR immunosequencing, statistical association of individual TCRs with disease status, and machine learning. Here is what the overall study found, with its caveats: The validation cohort had no HLA typing available for a later analysis, so co-occurrence within that cohort was assessed over all 130 or so repertoires. In the study, some 160 TCR beta chains were listed as associated with cytomegalovirus. In a later analysis, TCRs clustered in the first cohort were found to also tend to co-occur in the roughly 120 validation repertoires, with over 90% of cluster scores above 0. The authors suggested that the approach could potentially be generalized to other disease states and immunological phenotypes. The classifier was reported to diagnose cytomegalovirus status with high specificity and sensitivity in both the original and validation cohorts. Most TCR sequences were observed very rarely across donors, whereas some public TCRs were present in many individuals. A few of the identified cytomegalovirus-associated TCR beta chains were confirmed in vitro to be specific for cytomegalovirus antigens.

Donors formed part of the validation cohort, which comprised over a hundred subjects and was distinct from the first cohort of 690 or so subjects. This receptor was taken from a man younger than 40 in good health and CMV-seropositive. Specimen: PBMCs. Recombination connected TRBV9 to TRBJ2-2; TRBD2 agrees with 10 junctional bases. The CDR3 region reads CASSVDRVVAGGNTGELFF. The DNA sequence follows: TGTGCCAGCAGCGTAGATCGGGTGGTAGCGGGAGGAAACACCGGGGAGCTGTTTTTT.